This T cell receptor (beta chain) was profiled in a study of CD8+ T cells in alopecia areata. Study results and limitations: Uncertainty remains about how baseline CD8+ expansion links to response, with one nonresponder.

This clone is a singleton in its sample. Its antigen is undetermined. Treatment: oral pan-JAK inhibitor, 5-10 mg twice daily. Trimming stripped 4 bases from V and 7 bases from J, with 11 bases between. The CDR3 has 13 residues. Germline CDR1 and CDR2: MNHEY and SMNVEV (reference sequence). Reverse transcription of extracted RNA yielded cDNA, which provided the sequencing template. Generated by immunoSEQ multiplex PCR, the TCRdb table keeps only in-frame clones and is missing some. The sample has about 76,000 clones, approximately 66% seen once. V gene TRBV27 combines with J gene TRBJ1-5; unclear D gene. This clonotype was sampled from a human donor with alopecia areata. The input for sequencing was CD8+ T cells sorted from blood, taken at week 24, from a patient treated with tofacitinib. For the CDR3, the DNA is TGTGCCAGCAGTTCCCACCTGGGACAGCCCCAGCATTTT. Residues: CASSSHLGQPQHF.